A selection of T cell receptor beta chains follows, all from one sample in a study of response to subunit inactivated influenza vaccine. TCRdb re-analysed the RT-PCR reads in MiXCR, keeping a single row per CDR3 protein. Found here are 600,000 to 850,000 distinct CDR3 sequences, about 15% of them singletons; the top ten hold approximately 7.6%. The starting material was PBMCs from blood, obtained about 14 days before vaccination. The receptors were gathered from a man in his fifties or sixties who received an inactivated influenza vaccine. Both conserved end residues are part of each CDR3. D genes are given only for firm matches. A clone size is listed for some rows: how often the clone was seen (once, few, many), or a class if it is expanded.

D: -
J: TRBJ1-2
V: TRBV5-5
size: many
CDR3: CASSSMGHSNYGYTF
DNA: TGTGCCAGCAGCTCTATGGGGCACAGCAACTATGGCTACACCTTC

D: -
J: TRBJ1-2
V: TRBV4-3
size: few
CDR3: CASSQEGRGLDGYTF
DNA: TGCGCCAGCAGCCAAGAGGGGCGGGGGCTGGATGGCTACACCTTC

D: TRBD2
J: TRBJ2-1
V: TRBV20-1
size: -
CDR3: CSARVGGRSYNEQFF
DNA: TGCAGTGCTAGAGTTGGCGGGAGGTCCTACAATGAGCAGTTCTTC

D: -
J: TRBJ2-1
V: TRBV5-1
size: -
CDR3: CASSLVSGSFYNEQFF
DNA: TGCGCCAGCAGCTTGGTCAGCGGTAGCTTCTACAATGAGCAGTTCTTC

D: -
J: TRBJ2-1
V: TRBV29-1
size: many
CDR3: CSVKGSNEQFF
DNA: TGCAGCGTTAAGGGTTCAAATGAGCAGTTCTTC

D: -
J: TRBJ2-5
V: TRBV7-2
size: few
CDR3: CASSLGRASDLTQYF
DNA: TGTGCCAGCAGCTTAGGTCGCGCTTCGGATTTGACCCAGTACTTC

D: TRBD1
J: TRBJ2-3
V: TRBV7-2
size: many
CDR3: CASSPTGDTQYF
DNA: TGTGCCAGCAGCCCGACAGGGGATACGCAGTATTTT

D: TRBD1
J: TRBJ1-1
V: TRBV12-3/TRBV12-4
size: -
CDR3: CASSQTGGGEAFF
DNA: TGTGCCAGCAGTCAAACAGGGGGAGGTGAAGCTTTCTTT

D: TRBD1
J: TRBJ2-1
V: TRBV6-1
size: -
CDR3: CASSPTGNPYNEQFF
DNA: TGTGCCAGCAGTCCGACAGGGAATCCCTACAATGAGCAGTTCTTC

D: TRBD2
J: TRBJ2-7
V: TRBV6-2/TRBV6-3
size: -
CDR3: CASTPSGTSGSEYEQYF
DNA: TGTGCCAGCACTCCCTCGGGGACTAGCGGGAGTGAGTACGAGCAGTACTTC

D: TRBD1
J: TRBJ2-7
V: TRBV7-7
size: -
CDR3: CASSLSQGAYNEQYF
DNA: TGTGCTAGCAGCTTAAGTCAGGGGGCCTACAATGAGCAGTACTTC

D: -
J: TRBJ2-7
V: TRBV9
size: few
CDR3: CASSVARLPTYEQYF
DNA: TGTGCCAGCAGCGTAGCTAGGCTTCCAACCTACGAGCAGTACTTC

D: TRBD2
J: TRBJ2-1
V: TRBV20-1
size: -
CDR3: CSARDPRTSGRYNEQFF
DNA: TGCAGTGCTAGAGATCCTAGGACTAGCGGCAGATACAATGAGCAGTTCTTC

D: -
J: TRBJ2-1
V: TRBV2
size: -
CDR3: CASSETQRNYNEQFF
DNA: TGTGCCAGCAGTGAAACCCAGCGGAACTACAATGAGCAGTTCTTC

D: -
J: TRBJ2-2
V: TRBV18
size: -
CDR3: CASSRTSSSTPNTGELFF
DNA: TGTGCCAGCTCACGAACGTCGTCTTCGACCCCGAACACCGGGGAGCTGTTTTTT

D: -
J: TRBJ2-5
V: TRBV6-1
size: -
CDR3: CASSLSRGGGETQYF
DNA: TGTGCCAGCAGCCTTTCGAGGGGCGGAGGAGAGACCCAGTACTTC

D: TRBD1
J: TRBJ2-5
V: TRBV20-1
size: -
CDR3: CSAPATGRHETQYF
DNA: TGCAGTGCTCCAGCGACAGGGAGACATGAGACCCAGTACTTC

D: TRBD1
J: TRBJ1-2
V: TRBV7-2
size: many
CDR3: CASSLADRANYGYTF
DNA: TGTGCCAGCAGCTTAGCGGACAGGGCTAACTATGGCTACACCTTC

D: -
J: TRBJ2-5
V: TRBV5-1
size: -
CDR3: CASIDGTGQGLETQYF
DNA: TGCGCCAGCATCGATGGTACGGGTCAGGGATTGGAGACCCAGTACTTC

D: TRBD2
J: TRBJ2-7
V: TRBV11-2
size: -
CDR3: CASSKSLSGGANEQYF
DNA: TGTGCCAGCAGCAAATCCCTCAGCGGGGGGGCTAACGAGCAGTACTTC

D: -
J: TRBJ2-2
V: TRBV20-1
size: many
CDR3: CSAGRTGYGELFF
DNA: TGCAGTGCGGGTCGGACGGGGTACGGGGAGCTGTTTTTT

D: -
J: TRBJ2-1
V: TRBV7-2
size: few
CDR3: CASSLVQLPANEQFF
DNA: TGTGCCAGCAGCTTAGTCCAGTTACCAGCCAATGAGCAGTTCTTC

D: TRBD1
J: TRBJ2-4
V: TRBV12-3/TRBV12-4
size: -
CDR3: CASRKQGTTKNIQYF
DNA: TGTGCCAGCAGAAAACAGGGGACAACCAAAAACATTCAGTACTTC

D: TRBD2
J: TRBJ2-1
V: TRBV6-1
size: -
CDR3: CASKVSGRSLYNEQFF
DNA: TGTGCCAGCAAAGTTAGCGGGAGGTCCCTATACAATGAGCAGTTCTTC

D: TRBD2
J: TRBJ2-2
V: TRBV3-1
size: many
CDR3: CASSQNLAGAGELFF
DNA: TGTGCCAGCAGCCAAAACCTAGCGGGGGCCGGGGAGCTGTTTTTT

D: -
J: TRBJ2-5
V: TRBV6-1
size: -
CDR3: CARTRKGSREETQYF
DNA: TGTGCCAGAACCCGAAAAGGATCAAGAGAAGAGACCCAGTACTTC

D: TRBD2
J: TRBJ2-5
V: TRBV20-1
size: few
CDR3: CSATGLAGEETQYF
DNA: TGCAGTGCTACGGGACTAGCGGGAGAAGAGACCCAGTACTTC

D: -
J: TRBJ2-5
V: TRBV6-2/TRBV6-3
size: few
CDR3: CASRATGDWETQYF
DNA: TGTGCCAGCAGGGCTACAGGGGACTGGGAGACCCAGTACTTC

D: TRBD2
J: TRBJ2-1
V: TRBV15
size: few
CDR3: CATSRETSGRGGNEQFF
DNA: TGTGCCACCAGCAGAGAAACTAGCGGGAGGGGAGGGAATGAGCAGTTCTTC

D: -
J: TRBJ2-1
V: TRBV11-2
size: -
CDR3: CASSLSGTHNEQFF
DNA: TGTGCCAGCAGCTTATCCGGGACCCACAATGAGCAGTTCTTC

D: -
J: TRBJ2-7
V: TRBV6-5
size: -
CDR3: CASSYSLQIGAYEQYF
DNA: TGTGCCAGCAGTTACTCGCTTCAGATAGGAGCCTACGAGCAGTACTTC

D: -
J: TRBJ2-7
V: TRBV7-2
size: many
CDR3: CASSSRDGYEQYF
DNA: TGTGCCAGCAGCTCCCGGGACGGTTACGAGCAGTACTTC

D: -
J: TRBJ2-7
V: TRBV5-8
size: -
CDR3: CASSLTNYYEQYF
DNA: TGTGCCAGCAGCCTGACAAATTACTACGAGCAGTACTTC

D: TRBD1
J: TRBJ2-5
V: TRBV6-1
size: few
CDR3: CASSGPGQGAQETQYF
DNA: TGTGCCAGCAGTGGCCCCGGACAGGGGGCTCAAGAGACCCAGTACTTC

D: -
J: TRBJ2-1
V: TRBV6-5
size: -
CDR3: CASSYWPRESYNEQFF
DNA: TGTGCCAGCAGTTACTGGCCTAGGGAATCCTACAATGAGCAGTTCTTC

D: -
J: TRBJ2-3
V: TRBV29-1
size: -
CDR3: CSVEDPGEGQYF
DNA: TGCAGCGTTGAAGATCCGGGGGAAGGGCAGTATTTT

D: -
J: TRBJ1-1
V: TRBV20-1
size: few
CDR3: CSARDTGSRYEAFF
DNA: TGCAGTGCTAGAGATACAGGGAGTAGGTATGAAGCTTTCTTT

D: -
J: TRBJ1-6
V: TRBV20-1
size: few
CDR3: CSAHDSRTFGSPLHF
DNA: TGCAGTGCTCACGATTCTCGGACATTCGGTTCACCCCTCCACTTT

D: -
J: TRBJ1-6
V: TRBV29-1
size: many
CDR3: CSARSGRYNSPLHF
DNA: TGCAGCGCACGCAGTGGGCGCTATAATTCACCCCTCCACTTT

D: -
J: TRBJ1-1
V: TRBV10-3
size: few
CDR3: CAISSRGTEAFF
DNA: TGTGCCATCAGTAGCAGGGGCACTGAAGCTTTCTTT